The rows below give T cell receptor beta chains drawn from one sample of a study of blood T cell repertoires in COVID-19. TCRdb's copy holds only in-frame clones and misses some; the assay was immunoSEQ multiplex PCR. The sample shows around 230,000 clones, about 87% of them seen only once. The sample was PBMCs or T cells enriched from blood (not recorded which). These receptors originate from a young woman who had recovered from COVID-19. Both conserved end residues are part of each CDR3.

v_gene	CDR3aa
TRBV4-2	CASSQEGTSGGYEQYF
TRBV5-1	CASSMDSYYEQYF
TRBV7-2	CASSFYTEAFF
TRBV7-9	CASSLRTNTGELFF
TRBV9	CASSPKGGGGINNEQFF
TRBV7-8	CASRLGQGKSPLHF
TRBV18	CASSPTSGHETQYF
TRBV7-2	CASSLRYRDRGDQETQYF
TRBV24-1	CATSDLADRATSNQPQHF
TRBV7-3	CASSFSPGLAGQGGELFF
TRBV5-1	CASSLKETQYF
TRBV4-1	CASSQASGGLNTGELFF
TRBV6-2/TRBV6-3	CASSSWTGGGSYNSPLHF
TRBV5-1	CASSPRHAGNTIYF
TRBV6-4	CASSPQGADSPLHF
TRBV27	CASSLSWTGTYNEQYF
TRBV4-1	CASSQDGQGAYQETQYF
TRBV4-3	CASSQEGGSNQPQHF
TRBV7-8	CASSLGRRSYEQYF
TRBV29-1	CSVDTGGVYYGYTF
TRBV6-4	CASSETNSGANVLTF
TRBV5-6	CASSSDGTGVRSPLHF
TRBV4-3	CASSQDRQGSQPQHF
TRBV6-4	CASSDPDRGFNEQYF
TRBV29-1	CSVDPGDTQYF
TRBV10-3	CAISELGPDTGELFF
TRBV4-3	CASSIGFGWHGYTF
TRBV9	CASSVGPLRGGRNTQYF
TRBV6-5	CASSNDRKEAFF
TRBV6-5	CASSSTYEQYF
TRBV18	CASSPRQGADTEAFF
TRBV5-8	CASSSVGTGLIFTYEQYF
TRBV3-1/TRBV3-2	CASSQGTSGGDTQYF
TRBV7-9	CASSLMGQGFGAFF
TRBV4-1	CASSHQADQPQHF
TRBV5-1	CASSLAAGPGELFF